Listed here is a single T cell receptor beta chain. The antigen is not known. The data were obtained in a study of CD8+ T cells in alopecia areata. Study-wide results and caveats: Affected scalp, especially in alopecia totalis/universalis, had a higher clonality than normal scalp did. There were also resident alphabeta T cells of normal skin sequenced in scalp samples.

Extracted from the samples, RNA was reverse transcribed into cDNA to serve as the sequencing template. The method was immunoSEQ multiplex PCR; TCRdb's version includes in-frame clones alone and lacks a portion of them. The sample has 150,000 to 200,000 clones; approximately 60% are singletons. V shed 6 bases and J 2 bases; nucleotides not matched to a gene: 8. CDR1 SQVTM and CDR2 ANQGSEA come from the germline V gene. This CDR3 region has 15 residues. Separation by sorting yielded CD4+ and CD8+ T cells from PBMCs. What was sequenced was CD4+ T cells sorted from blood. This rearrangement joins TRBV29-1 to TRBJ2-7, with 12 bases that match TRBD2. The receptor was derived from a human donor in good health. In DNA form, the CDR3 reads TGCAGCGTGAGACCGGGACTAGCGGGTCCCTACGAGCAGTACTTC. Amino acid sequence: CSVRPGLAGPYEQYF.